This TCR beta chain was sequenced in a study of multiple sclerosis patients with progressive multifocal leukoencephalopathy. Sequencing was at survey level. Sequencing used immunoSEQ multiplex PCR; TCRdb keeps in-frame clones, though not all of them. The repertoire consists of some 30,000 clones, with more than 70% occurring once and the leading ten covering approximately 13%. CDR3 length: 13 amino acids. Germline loops: CDR1 SGHNT, CDR2 YYREEE (reference sequence). Trimming stripped 5 bases from V and 5 bases from J, with 14 bases between. Time point: time of PML onset. JC virus DNA in cerebrospinal fluid confirmed the PML diagnosis. Natalizumab-treated patients developed PML between about 15 and 56 months into natalizumab therapy. T3 blood samples were collected at the time of PML onset.

This sample comprised PBMCs, obtained from a patient treated with natalizumab. The receptor was isolated from a woman aged 25 to 45 with progressive multifocal leukoencephalopathy. V is TRBV5-4 and J is TRBJ2-7; no reliable D call. The CDR3 is CASRNQVQDEQYF. The CDR3 region has the DNA TGTGCCAGCAGGAACCAGGTTCAAGACGAGCAGTACTTC.